The source of this T cell receptor beta chain is a study of T cell responses to AZD1222 COVID-19 vaccine. Regarding the study as a whole: There were repertoire samples only from the period after the peak T cell response. Spike-specific TCR repertoires showed rising breadth and depth after two AZD1222 doses.

Measured with immunoSEQ multiplex PCR; TCRdb has only the in-frame clones, and not every one. Seen here are 130,000 or so clones, 70% to 90% observed once, and the top ten hold 4.5% to 7%. Notes on this clone: Its antigen is not known.

V was shortened by 4 bases and J by 1 base, with 14 bases between the two germline ends. The CDR3 length is 15 residues. Germline V CDR1 and CDR2: SGHDT, YYEEEE. The sample here was peripheral blood, taken 28 days after the second AZD1222 dose. This clonotype originated in an adult who received the AZD1222 COVID-19 vaccine. The rearrangement uses TRBV5-6 and TRBJ1-1, with D maybe TRBD1 (5 bases). The CDR3 spells CASSVRALWNTEAFF. The CDR3, as DNA: TGTGCCAGCAGCGTCAGGGCCCTTTGGAACACTGAAGCTTTCTTT.